One and the same sample provided the 5 T cell receptor beta chains below, sequenced in a study of CXCR3-negative and CXCR3-positive naive CD8 T cells. UMI-labeled 5' RACE yielded the TRB cDNA libraries. Following a re-call of the 5' RACE reads, TCRdb has one entry per CDR3 protein and lacks DNA. The sample spans about 39,000 distinct CDR3 sequences; the ten largest clones claim roughly 1.5%. Sequenced sample: naive CXCR3- CD8+ T cells from blood. As for subset: CD45RO-CCR7+CD27+CD95- naive CD8+ T cells lacking CXCR3 (TNR3-). The receptors come from a human donor in good health. Some clones in this sample may be carry-over from other donors' samples.

The chain has TRBV28 and TRBJ2-7; TCRdb returns TRBD1, unconfirmable since there is no DNA. Looked up from germline, CDR1 is MDHEN and CDR2 is SYDVKM. The CDR3 contains 15 residues. The CDR3 loop is CASTSVDRGGHEQYF.

This chain links TRBV29-1 with TRBJ2-5; checking the TCRdb D call of TRBD2 is not possible without DNA. The CDR3 length is 17 residues. CDR1 and CDR2 from the germline V gene are SQVTM and ANQGSEA. The CDR3 here is CSVEQGLADVGRETQYF.

The V gene is TRBV10-3, the J gene TRBJ2-3; checking the TCRdb D call of TRBD1 is not possible without DNA. Germline assignment: CDR1 ENHRY and CDR2 SYGVKD. This CDR3 region has 14 residues. CDR3 protein: CAITTPEAADTQYF.

V usage is TRBV27 and J usage is TRBJ1-5. The CDR3 extends over 13 amino acids. The germline CDR1 and CDR2 sequences are MNHEY and SMNVEV (reference sequence). CDR3 region: CASSSVVNQPQHF.

The chain combines TRBV10-3 with TRBJ2-3; TCRdb selects TRBD2, and the lack of DNA leaves this call unchecked. Germline CDR1 is ENHRY and CDR2 is SYGVKD. The CDR3 runs 16 residues. The CDR3 reads CATVPQTRVLSDTQYF.